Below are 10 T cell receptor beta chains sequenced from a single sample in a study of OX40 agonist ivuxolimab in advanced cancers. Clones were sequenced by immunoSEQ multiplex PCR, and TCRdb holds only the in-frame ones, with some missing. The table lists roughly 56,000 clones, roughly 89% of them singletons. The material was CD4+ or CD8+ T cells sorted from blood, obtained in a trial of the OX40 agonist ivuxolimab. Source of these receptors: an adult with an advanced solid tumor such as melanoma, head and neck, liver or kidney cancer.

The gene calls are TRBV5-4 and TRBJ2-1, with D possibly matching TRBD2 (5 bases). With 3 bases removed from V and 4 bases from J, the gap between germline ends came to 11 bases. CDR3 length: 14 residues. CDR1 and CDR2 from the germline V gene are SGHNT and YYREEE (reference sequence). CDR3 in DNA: TGTGCCAGCAGCTCAGGCAGACTATACAATGAGCAGTTCTTC. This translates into CASSSGRLYNEQFF.

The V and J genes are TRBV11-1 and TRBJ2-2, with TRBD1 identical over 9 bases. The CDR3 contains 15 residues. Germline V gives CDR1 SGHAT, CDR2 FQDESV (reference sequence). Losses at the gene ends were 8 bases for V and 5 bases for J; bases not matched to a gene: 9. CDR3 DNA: TGTGCCAGCCGTCCCGGGACAGGGCTTACCGGGGAGCTGTTTTTT. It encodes CASRPGTGLTGELFF.

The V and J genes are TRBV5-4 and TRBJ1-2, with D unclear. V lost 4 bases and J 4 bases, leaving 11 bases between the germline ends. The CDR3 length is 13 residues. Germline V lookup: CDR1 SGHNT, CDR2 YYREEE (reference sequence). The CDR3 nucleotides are TGTGCCAGCAGCCCTGCCTCGGGCTATGGCTACACCTTC. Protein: CASSPASGYGYTF.

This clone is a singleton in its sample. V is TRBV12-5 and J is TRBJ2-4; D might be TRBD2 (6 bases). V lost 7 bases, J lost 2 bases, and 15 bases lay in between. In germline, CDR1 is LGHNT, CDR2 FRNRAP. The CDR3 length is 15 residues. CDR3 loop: CASAPAGGTKNIQYF. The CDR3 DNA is TGTGCTAGTGCCCCCGCTGGGGGGACCAAAAACATTCAGTACTTC.

CDR3 sequence (DNA): TGTGCCATCAAAATAGCGGGCTCGGGTACCGGGGAGCTGTTTTTT. Encoded protein: CAIKIAGSGTGELFF. The chain recombines TRBV10-3 with TRBJ2-2; TRBD2 matches 7 bases. CDR3 size: 15 residues. Germline trimming cut 7 bases from V and 5 bases from J; bases unmatched to any gene: 10. Per the germline V gene, CDR1 is ENHRY and CDR2 is SYGVKD.

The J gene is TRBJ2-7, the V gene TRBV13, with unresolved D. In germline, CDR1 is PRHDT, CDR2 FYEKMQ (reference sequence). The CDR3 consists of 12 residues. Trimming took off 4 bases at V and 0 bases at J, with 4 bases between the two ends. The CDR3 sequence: CASSSSSYEQYF. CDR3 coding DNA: TGTGCCAGCAGCTCGAGCTCCTACGAGCAGTACTTC.

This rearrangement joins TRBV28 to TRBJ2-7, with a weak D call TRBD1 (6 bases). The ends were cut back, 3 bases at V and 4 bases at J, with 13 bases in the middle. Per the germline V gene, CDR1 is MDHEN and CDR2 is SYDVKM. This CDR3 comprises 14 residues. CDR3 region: CASSLLWGPYEQYF. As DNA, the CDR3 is TGTGCCAGCAGTTTGTTATGGGGGCCGTACGAGCAGTACTTC.

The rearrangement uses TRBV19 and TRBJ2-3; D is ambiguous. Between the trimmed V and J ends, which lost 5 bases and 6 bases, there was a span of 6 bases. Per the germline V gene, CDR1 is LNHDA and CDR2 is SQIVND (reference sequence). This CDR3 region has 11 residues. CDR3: CASSRADTQYF. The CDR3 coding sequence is TGTGCCAGTAGTCGAGCCGATACGCAGTATTTT.

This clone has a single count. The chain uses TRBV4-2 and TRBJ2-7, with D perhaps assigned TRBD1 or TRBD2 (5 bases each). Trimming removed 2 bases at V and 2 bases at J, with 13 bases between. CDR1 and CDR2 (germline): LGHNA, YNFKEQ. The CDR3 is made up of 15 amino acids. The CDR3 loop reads CASSQISEGTYEQYF. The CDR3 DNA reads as TGTGCCAGCAGCCAAATTAGCGAGGGGACCTACGAGCAGTACTTC.

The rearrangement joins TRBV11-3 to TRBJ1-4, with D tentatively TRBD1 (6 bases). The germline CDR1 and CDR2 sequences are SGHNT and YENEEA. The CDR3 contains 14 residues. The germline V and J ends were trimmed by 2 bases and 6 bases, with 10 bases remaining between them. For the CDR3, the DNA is TGTGCCAGCAGCTTAATGGGGGCGGATGAAAAACTGTTTTTT. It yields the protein CASSLMGADEKLFF.